This T cell receptor beta chain appears in the sequencing data of a study of identical twins. CDR3 length: 16 amino acids. V was cut by 6 bases and J by 3 bases, with 19 bases left in between. The germline V gene encodes CDR1 MDHEN and CDR2 SYDVKM. A single record per CDR3 protein comes from TCRdb applying MiXCR to the 5' RACE reads. Seen here are 690,000 or so distinct CDR3 sequences, about 9.4% observed once, and the top ten hold around 0.98%. Only a few counts were recorded for this clonotype. These records were also assigned to another study, of yellow fever vaccine responses in identical twins.

The sample taken for sequencing was PBMCs. J is TRBJ2-3 and V is TRBV28, with D unclear. This TCR came from a young woman in good health. The CDR3 spells CASRPSDRKGTDTQYF. DNA of the CDR3: TGTGCCAGCAGACCTTCCGACCGTAAAGGAACAGATACGCAGTATTTT.